Following are 22 T cell receptor beta chains from one sample sequenced in a study of early T cells in non-severe SARS-CoV-2 infection. Each CDR3 protein gets one entry after TCRdb re-called the 5' RACE reads with MiXCR. The data hold 80,000 to 100,000 distinct CDR3 sequences, with around 14% observed a single time. Sequenced sample: whole blood. Every receptor here comes from an adult who was a healthcare worker with PCR-confirmed SARS-CoV-2 infection or an uninfected control (not recorded which).

In this sample, this clonotype turned up many times. The J gene is TRBJ1-1, the V gene TRBV2; the D gene is possibly TRBD1 (6 bases). CDR1 and CDR2 (germline): SNHLY, FYNNEI. V lost 4 bases and J 1 base, leaving 22 bases between the germline ends. There are 18 residues in the CDR3. In DNA, the CDR3 is TGTGCCAGCAGTGGAACAGGGTGGGGGATTAGGTGGAACACTGAAGCTTTCTTT. It specifies CASSGTGWGIRWNTEAFF.

A few counts support this clonotype. This sequence joins TRBV18 and TRBJ1-6; D is perhaps TRBD1 (5 bases). Trimming shortened V by 3 bases and J by 7 bases, and 22 bases separated the two germline ends. The CDR3 totals 18 residues. Germline V gene lookup returns CDR1 KGHSH and CDR2 LQKENI. CDR3 sequence (DNA): TGTGCCAGCTCACCTCTCCCCGGGACGGGTCCCTCCAATTCACCCCTCCACTTT. Protein: CASSPLPGTGPSNSPLHF. The full variable domain, with the rest looked up from reference TRBV18 and TRBJ1-6, is NAGVMQNPRHLVRRRGQEARLRCSPMKGHSHVYWYRQLPEEGLKFMVYLQKENIIDESGMPKERFSAEFPKEGPSILRIQQVVRGDSAAYFCASSPLPGTGPSNSPLHFGNGTRLTVT.

DNA for the CDR3: TGTGCCAGCAGCGTAATGGCGGGGGCTATCAATGAGCAGTTCTTC. Its translation is CASSVMAGAINEQFF. V and J are TRBV9 and TRBJ2-1, with D perhaps matching TRBD2 (7 bases). The CDR3 sequence is 15 residues long. The V gene lost 1 base and the J gene lost 6 bases, with 14 bases spanning the gap. CDR1 SGDLS and CDR2 YYNGEE come from the germline V gene.

This clonotype appeared many times. The genes are TRBV2 and TRBJ1-4, with a possible D match to TRBD1 (6 bases). V lost 6 bases to trimming and J lost 5 bases, with 13 bases between them. Germline CDR1 reads SNHLY; CDR2 reads FYNNEI. The CDR3 runs 14 residues. The DNA of the CDR3 is TGTGCCAGCAGACTTGACAGGAGGAATGAAAAACTGTTTTTT. It specifies CASRLDRRNEKLFF.

The V and J genes are TRBV7-9 and TRBJ2-5; 7 nucleotides line up with TRBD2. Germline V gives CDR1 SEHNR, CDR2 FQNEAQ (reference sequence). After removal of 5 bases from V and 0 bases from J, the junction contained 6 bases not matched to a gene. The CDR3 consists of 15 residues. The DNA of the CDR3 is TGTGCCAGCAGCAACGGGGGGTACTACCAAGAGACCCAGTACTTC. Translating gives CASSNGGYYQETQYF.

This clonotype showed up many times. The CDR3 nucleotides read TGTGCCAGCACGGGGTCTGGAAACACCATATATTTT. Protein: CASTGSGNTIYF. V and J are TRBV2 and TRBJ1-3, with D hard to call. The CDR3 extends over 12 amino acids. CDR1 is SNHLY, CDR2 FYNNEI, per germline. With 7 bases removed from V and 1 base from J, the gap between germline ends came to 5 bases. Supplemented by reference TRBV2 and TRBJ1-3, the full variable domain reads EPEVTQTPSHQVTQMGQEVILRCVPISNHLYFYWYRQILGQKVEFLVSFYNNEISEKSEIFDDQFSVERPDGSNFTLKIRSTKLEDSAMYFCASTGSGNTIYFGEGSWLTVV.

This clonotype was detected a few times. V is TRBV7-9 and J is TRBJ2-5, with a possible D match to TRBD2 (5 bases). Per germline, CDR1 SEHNR and CDR2 FQNEAQ (reference sequence). CDR3 length: 15 amino acids. V lost 0 bases, J lost 9 bases, and 17 bases lay in between. The CDR3 DNA reads as TGTGCCAGCAGCTTAGCGCAGACTCCGAAGGAGGCCCAGTACTTC. Its translation: CASSLAQTPKEAQYF. The full variable domain, with the rest looked up from reference TRBV7-9 and TRBJ2-5, is DTGVSQNPRHKITKRGQNVTFRCDPISEHNRLYWYRQTLGQGPEFLTYFQNEAQLEKSRLLSDRFSAERPKGSFSTLEIQRTEQGDSAMYLCASSLAQTPKEAQYFGPGTRLLVL.

This clonotype was observed many times. The J gene is TRBJ1-5, the V gene TRBV28; TRBD1 aligns across 7 bases. Unmatched junction bases numbered 9, after V lost 5 bases and J lost 5 bases. Germline V CDR1 and CDR2: MDHEN, SYDVKM. The CDR3 is 15 residues long. The CDR3 DNA follows: TGTGCCAGCAGTCCCCTCGGGACAGTTTATCAGCCCCAGCATTTT. Translated, it gives CASSPLGTVYQPQHF.

The chain couples TRBV28 to TRBJ2-7; 7 nucleotides agree with TRBD2. V lost 4 bases, J lost 1 base, and 10 bases stayed unmatched. The CDR3 covers 16 residues. CDR1 is MDHEN, CDR2 SYDVKM, per germline. In DNA form, the CDR3 reads TGTGCCAGCAGTTCCGCCGGGACTAAAACTTCCTACGAGCAGTACTTC. It specifies CASSSAGTKTSYEQYF.

The sample holds many counts of this clonotype. This chain connects TRBV4-1 to TRBJ2-1; TRBD2 matches 8 bases. The V segment lost 1 base and the J segment 5 bases; nucleotides outside the gene matches: 7. CDR1 is MGHRA, CDR2 YSYEKL, per germline. CDR3 length: 16 residues. The CDR3 loop reads CASSQGETSVDNEQFF. The CDR3 DNA is TGCGCCAGCAGCCAAGGCGAGACTAGCGTTGACAATGAGCAGTTCTTC.

This clonotype was observed a handful of times. The chain joins TRBV6-6 to TRBJ2-7; D perhaps matches TRBD1 (6 bases). Trimming took 0 bases from V and 3 from J, leaving 6 bases between them. In germline, CDR1 is MNHNY, CDR2 SVGAGI (reference sequence). The CDR3 length is 13 residues. The CDR3 spells CASSYSDSYEQYF. The DNA of the CDR3 is TGTGCCAGCAGTTACTCGGACAGCTACGAGCAGTACTTC.

This clonotype was observed at least ten times. At one boundary the junction diverges from the germline segment, which might be a read error. The chain has TRBV10-2 and TRBJ1-1, with D perhaps TRBD1 (5 bases). In germline, CDR1 is WSHSY, CDR2 SAAADI. CDR3 length: 12 amino acids. The CDR3 DNA follows: TGCGCCAGCAGTGGAGGGGAGCCTGAGGCTTTCTTT. It yields the protein CASSGGEPEAFF.

The chain carries TRBV11-2 and TRBJ2-3; unclear D gene. With 5 bases removed from V and 2 bases from J, the gap between germline ends came to 8 bases. The length of the CDR3 is 13 residues. The germline V gene encodes CDR1 SGHAT and CDR2 FQNNGV. CDR3: CASSRSTTDTQYF. In DNA form, the CDR3 reads TGTGCCAGCAGCCGATCCACCACAGATACGCAGTATTTT.

This clonotype was recorded only once. V is TRBV13 and J is TRBJ2-3; D is ambiguous. The germline V and J ends were trimmed by 5 bases and 2 bases, with 11 bases remaining between them. Germline CDR1 reads PRHDT; CDR2 reads FYEKMQ (reference sequence). This CDR3 is 14 amino acids long. The CDR3 is CASSPTGITDTQYF. Here the CDR3 DNA reads TGTGCCAGCAGCCCCACGGGTATCACAGATACGCAGTATTTT.

This chain connects TRBV19 to TRBJ2-1, with 12 bases matching TRBD2. The CDR3 spans 15 residues. CDR1 is LNHDA, CDR2 SQIVND, per germline (reference sequence). Germline trimming cut 3 bases from V and 8 bases from J; bases unmatched to any gene: 5. The CDR3 sequence is CASSMLAGGAYEQFF. The CDR3 nucleotides read TGTGCCAGTAGTATGCTAGCGGGGGGGGCCTATGAGCAGTTCTTC. The full variable domain, rest sourced from reference TRBV19 and TRBJ2-1, is DGGITQSPKYLFRKEGQNVTLSCEQNLNHDAMYWYRQDPGQGLRLIYYSQIVNDFQKGDIAEGYSVSREKKESFPLTVTSAQKNPTAFYLCASSMLAGGAYEQFFGPGTRLTVL.

For the CDR3, the DNA is TGCAGTGCCGCCATACAGGAAGTAGCTTTCTTT. Protein: CSAAIQEVAFF. The V call is TRBV20-1, the J call TRBJ1-1; perhaps TRBD1 as D (5 bases). V shed 6 bases and J shed 10 bases, with 15 bases lying between them. The length of the CDR3 is 11 residues. Germline V gene data show CDR1 as DFQATT and CDR2 as SNEGSKA (reference sequence).

This chain links TRBV12-2 with TRBJ1-2; TRBD1 is the table's D call and was not checked against the DNA. TRBV12-2 corresponds to a pseudogene. The CDR3 contains 13 residues. The CDR3 protein is CASRGSTNYGYTF. The CDR3 DNA reads as TGTGCATCCCGGGGCAGCACTAACTATGGCTACACCTTC.

This clonotype was detected only a few times. CDR3 residues: CATSRTTGNEQYF. The CDR3 bases are TGTGCCACCAGCAGAACCACAGGGAACGAGCAGTACTTC. The chain combines TRBV15 with TRBJ2-7; TRBD1 might be the D (6 bases). This CDR3 contains 13 residues. Per the germline V gene, CDR1 is LNHNV and CDR2 is YYDKDF (reference sequence). V lost 2 bases and J 5 bases, leaving 10 bases between the germline ends.

A few counts support this clonotype. The genes are TRBV10-3 and TRBJ2-3; TRBD1 might be the D (6 bases). Trimming stripped 6 bases from V and 4 bases from J, with 14 bases between. The CDR3 is 14 amino acids. Germline V gene lookup returns CDR1 ENHRY and CDR2 SYGVKD. The DNA of the CDR3 is TGTGCCATCAGAATGGGCAGGGGCGCAGATACGCAGTATTTT. It specifies CAIRMGRGADTQYF.

The chain couples TRBV12-3 or TRBV12-4 to TRBJ1-5; D possibly corresponds to TRBD1 (5 bases). The CDR3 is 14 amino acids. The ends were cut back, 5 bases at V and 9 bases at J, with 17 bases in the middle. The CDR3 loop reads CASSPGTAKSPQHF. In DNA, the CDR3 is TGTGCCAGCAGTCCCGGGACTGCGAAATCGCCCCAGCATTTT.

The V gene is TRBV10-1, the J gene TRBJ2-2; D uncertain. This CDR3 contains 13 residues. Looked up from germline, CDR1 is WNHNN and CDR2 is SYGVQD (reference sequence). Trimming pared 4 bases from V and 8 bases from J, leaving 11 bases between. For the CDR3, the DNA is TGCGCCAGCAGTGGTCCGTTTCGAGGGGAGCTGTTTTTT. Its translation: CASSGPFRGELFF.

The rearrangement uses TRBV6-4 and TRBJ1-5, with no clear D. The V end was cut by 4 bases, the J end by 3 bases, with 1 base between. The CDR3 is 11 residues long. Germline values: CDR1 MRHNA, CDR2 SNTAGT. The CDR3 loop is CASSANQPQHF. CDR3 in DNA: TGTGCCAGCAGTGCCAATCAGCCCCAGCATTTT.